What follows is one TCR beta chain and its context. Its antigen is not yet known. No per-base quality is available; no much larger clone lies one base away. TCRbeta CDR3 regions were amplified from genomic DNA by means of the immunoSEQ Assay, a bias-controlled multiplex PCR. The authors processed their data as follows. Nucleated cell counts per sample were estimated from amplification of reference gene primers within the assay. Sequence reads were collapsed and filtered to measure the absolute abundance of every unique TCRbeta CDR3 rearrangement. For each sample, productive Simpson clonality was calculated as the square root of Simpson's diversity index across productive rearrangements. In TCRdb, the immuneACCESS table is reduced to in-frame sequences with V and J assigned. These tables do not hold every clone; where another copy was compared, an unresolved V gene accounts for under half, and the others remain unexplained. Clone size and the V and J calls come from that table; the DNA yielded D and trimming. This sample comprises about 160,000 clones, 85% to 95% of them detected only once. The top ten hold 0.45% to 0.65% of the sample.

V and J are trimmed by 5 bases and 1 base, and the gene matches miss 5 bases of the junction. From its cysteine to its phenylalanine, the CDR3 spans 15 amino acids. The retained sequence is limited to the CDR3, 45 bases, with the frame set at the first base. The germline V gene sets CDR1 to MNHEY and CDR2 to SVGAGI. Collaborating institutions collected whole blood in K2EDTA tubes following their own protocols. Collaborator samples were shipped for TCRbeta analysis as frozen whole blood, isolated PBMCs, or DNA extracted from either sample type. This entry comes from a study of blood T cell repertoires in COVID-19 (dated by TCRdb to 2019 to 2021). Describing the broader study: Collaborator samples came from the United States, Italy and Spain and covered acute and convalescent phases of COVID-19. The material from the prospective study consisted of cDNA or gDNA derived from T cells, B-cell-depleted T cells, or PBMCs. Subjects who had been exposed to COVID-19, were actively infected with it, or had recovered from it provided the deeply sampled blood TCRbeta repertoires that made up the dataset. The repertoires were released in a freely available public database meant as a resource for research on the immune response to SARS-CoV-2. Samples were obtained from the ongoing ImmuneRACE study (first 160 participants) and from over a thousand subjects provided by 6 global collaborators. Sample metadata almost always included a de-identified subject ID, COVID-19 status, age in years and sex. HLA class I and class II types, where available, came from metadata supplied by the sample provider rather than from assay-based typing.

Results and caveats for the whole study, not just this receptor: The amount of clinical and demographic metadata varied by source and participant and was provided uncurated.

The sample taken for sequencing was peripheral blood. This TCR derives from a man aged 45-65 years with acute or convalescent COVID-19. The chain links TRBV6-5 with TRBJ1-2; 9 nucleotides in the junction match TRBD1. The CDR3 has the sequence CASSRTGADNYGYTF. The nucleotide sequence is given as TGTGCCAGCAGTCGGACAGGGGCTGATAACTATGGCTACACCTTC.